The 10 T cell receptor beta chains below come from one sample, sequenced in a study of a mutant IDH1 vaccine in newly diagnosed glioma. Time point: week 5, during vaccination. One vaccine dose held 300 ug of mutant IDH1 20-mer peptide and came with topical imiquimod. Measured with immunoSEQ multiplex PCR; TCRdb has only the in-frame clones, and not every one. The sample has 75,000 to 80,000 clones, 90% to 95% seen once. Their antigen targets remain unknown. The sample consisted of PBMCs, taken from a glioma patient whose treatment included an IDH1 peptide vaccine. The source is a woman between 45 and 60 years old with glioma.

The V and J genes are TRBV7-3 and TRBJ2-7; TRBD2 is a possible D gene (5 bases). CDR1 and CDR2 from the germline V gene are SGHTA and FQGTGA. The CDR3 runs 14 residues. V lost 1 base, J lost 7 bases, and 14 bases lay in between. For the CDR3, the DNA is TGTGCCAGCAGCTTAAACCCGGGGTTGGGAGAGCAGTACTTC. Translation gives CASSLNPGLGEQYF. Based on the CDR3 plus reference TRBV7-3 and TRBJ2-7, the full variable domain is GAGVSQTPSNKVTEKGKYVELRCDPISGHTALYWYRQSLGQGPEFLIYFQGTGAADDSGLPNDRFFAVRPEGSVSTLKIQRTERGDSAVYLCASSLNPGLGEQYFGPGTRLTVT.

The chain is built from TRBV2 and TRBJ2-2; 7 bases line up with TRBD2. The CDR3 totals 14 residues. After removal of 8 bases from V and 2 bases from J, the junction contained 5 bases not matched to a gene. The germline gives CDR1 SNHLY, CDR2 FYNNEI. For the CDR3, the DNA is TGTGCCAGCTACCAGCGGGAAAACACCGGGGAGCTGTTTTTT. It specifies CASYQRENTGELFF.

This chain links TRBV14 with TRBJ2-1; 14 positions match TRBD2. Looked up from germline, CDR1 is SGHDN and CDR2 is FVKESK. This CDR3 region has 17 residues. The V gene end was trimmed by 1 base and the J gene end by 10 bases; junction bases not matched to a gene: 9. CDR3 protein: CASSQGGGLAGGREQFF. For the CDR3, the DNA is TGTGCCAGCAGCCAAGGGGGTGGACTAGCGGGAGGTCGGGAGCAGTTCTTC.

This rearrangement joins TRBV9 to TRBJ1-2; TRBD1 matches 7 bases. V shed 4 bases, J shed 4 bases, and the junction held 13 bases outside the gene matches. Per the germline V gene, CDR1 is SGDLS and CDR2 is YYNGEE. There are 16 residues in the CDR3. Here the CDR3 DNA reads TGTGCCAGCAGCCCCACCTGGAGGGGGCGAATCTATGGCTACACCTTC. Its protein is CASSPTWRGRIYGYTF.

The CDR3 sequence: CASSFPGGEGGYTF. CDR3 DNA: TGTGCCAGCAGTTTCCCGGGGGGAGAGGGTGGCTACACCTTC. The rearrangement links TRBV28 to TRBJ1-2; D may be TRBD1 (5 bases). Germline lookup yields CDR1 MDHEN and CDR2 SYDVKM. V shed 3 bases and J shed 7 bases, with 15 bases lying between them. The length of the CDR3 is 14 residues.

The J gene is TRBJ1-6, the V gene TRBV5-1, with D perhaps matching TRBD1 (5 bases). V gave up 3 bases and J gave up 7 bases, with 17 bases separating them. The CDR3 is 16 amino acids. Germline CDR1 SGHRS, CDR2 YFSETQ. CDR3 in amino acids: CASSSQGAETNSPLHF. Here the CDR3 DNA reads TGCGCCAGCAGCTCCCAAGGGGCCGAAACGAATTCACCCCTCCACTTT.

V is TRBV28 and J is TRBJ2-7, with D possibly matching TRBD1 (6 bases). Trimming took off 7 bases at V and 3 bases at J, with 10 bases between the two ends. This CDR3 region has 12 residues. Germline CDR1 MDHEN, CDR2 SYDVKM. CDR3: CASTGTRYEQYF. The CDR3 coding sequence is TGTGCCAGCACCGGGACACGCTACGAGCAGTACTTC.

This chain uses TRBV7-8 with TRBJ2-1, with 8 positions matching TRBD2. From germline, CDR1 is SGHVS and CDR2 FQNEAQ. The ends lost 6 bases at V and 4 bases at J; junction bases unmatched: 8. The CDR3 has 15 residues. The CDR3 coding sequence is TGTGCCAGCAGTTTTCTAGCGGGTACTTACAATGAGCAGTTCTTC. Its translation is CASSFLAGTYNEQFF.

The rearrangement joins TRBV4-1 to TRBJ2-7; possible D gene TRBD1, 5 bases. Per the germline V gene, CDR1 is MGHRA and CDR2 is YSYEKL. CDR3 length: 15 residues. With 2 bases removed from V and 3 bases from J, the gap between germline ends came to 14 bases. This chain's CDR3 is CASSQPSQGNYEQYF. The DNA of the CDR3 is TGCGCCAGCAGCCAACCCTCCCAGGGAAACTACGAGCAGTACTTC.

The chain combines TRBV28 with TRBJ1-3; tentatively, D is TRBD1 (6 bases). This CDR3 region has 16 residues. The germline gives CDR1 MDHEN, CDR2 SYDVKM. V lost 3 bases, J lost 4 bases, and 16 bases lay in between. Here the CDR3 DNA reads TGTGCCAGCAGTTTTGAACCTTGGGGGGGCGGAAACACCATATATTTT. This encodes CASSFEPWGGGNTIYF. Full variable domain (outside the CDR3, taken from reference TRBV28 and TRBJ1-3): DVKVTQSSRYLVKRTGEKVFLECVQDMDHENMFWYRQDPGLGLRLIYFSYDVKMKEKGDIPEGYSVSREKKERFSLILESASTNQTSMYLCASSFEPWGGGNTIYFGEGSWLTVV.